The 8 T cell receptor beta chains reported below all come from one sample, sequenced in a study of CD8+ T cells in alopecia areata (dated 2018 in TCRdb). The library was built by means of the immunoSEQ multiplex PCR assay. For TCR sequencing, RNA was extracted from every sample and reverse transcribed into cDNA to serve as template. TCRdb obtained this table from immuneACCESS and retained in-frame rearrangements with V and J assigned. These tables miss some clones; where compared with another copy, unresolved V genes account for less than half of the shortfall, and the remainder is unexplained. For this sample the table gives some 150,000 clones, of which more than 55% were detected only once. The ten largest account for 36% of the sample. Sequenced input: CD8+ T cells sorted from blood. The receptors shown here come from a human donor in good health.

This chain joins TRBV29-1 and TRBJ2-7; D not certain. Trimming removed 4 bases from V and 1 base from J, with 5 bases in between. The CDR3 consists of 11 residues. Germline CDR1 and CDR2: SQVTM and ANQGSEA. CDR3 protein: CSVVGSYEQYF. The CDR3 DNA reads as TGCAGCGTTGTTGGTTCCTACGAGCAGTACTTC.

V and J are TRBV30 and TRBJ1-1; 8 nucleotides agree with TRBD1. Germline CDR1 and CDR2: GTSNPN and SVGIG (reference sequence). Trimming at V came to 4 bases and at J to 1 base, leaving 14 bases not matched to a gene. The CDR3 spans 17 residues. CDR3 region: CAWKMVPGGFTNTEAFF. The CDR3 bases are TGTGCCTGGAAGATGGTCCCAGGGGGCTTCACGAACACTGAAGCTTTCTTT.

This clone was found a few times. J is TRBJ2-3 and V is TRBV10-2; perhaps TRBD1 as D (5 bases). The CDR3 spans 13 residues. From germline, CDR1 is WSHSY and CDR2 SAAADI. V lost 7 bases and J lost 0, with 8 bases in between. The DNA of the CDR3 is TGCGCCAGCAACCAGGGTAGCACAGATACGCAGTATTTT. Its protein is CASNQGSTDTQYF.

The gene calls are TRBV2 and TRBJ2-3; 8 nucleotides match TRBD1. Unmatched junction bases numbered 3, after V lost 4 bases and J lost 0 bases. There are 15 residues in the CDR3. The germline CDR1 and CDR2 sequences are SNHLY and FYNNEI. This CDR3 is CASSARTGSTDTQYF. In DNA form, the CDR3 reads TGTGCCAGCAGTGCCAGGACAGGGAGCACAGATACGCAGTATTTT. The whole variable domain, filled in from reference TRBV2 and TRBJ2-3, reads EPEVTQTPSHQVTQMGQEVILRCVPISNHLYFYWYRQILGQKVEFLVSFYNNEISEKSEIFDDQFSVERPDGSNFTLKIRSTKLEDSAMYFCASSARTGSTDTQYFGPGTRLTVL.

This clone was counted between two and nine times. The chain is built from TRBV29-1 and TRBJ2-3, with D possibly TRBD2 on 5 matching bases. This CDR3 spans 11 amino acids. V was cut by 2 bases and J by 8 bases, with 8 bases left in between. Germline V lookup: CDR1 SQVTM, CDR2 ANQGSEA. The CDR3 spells CSVEQGGTQYF. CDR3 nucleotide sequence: TGCAGCGTTGAACAAGGAGGTACGCAGTATTTT.

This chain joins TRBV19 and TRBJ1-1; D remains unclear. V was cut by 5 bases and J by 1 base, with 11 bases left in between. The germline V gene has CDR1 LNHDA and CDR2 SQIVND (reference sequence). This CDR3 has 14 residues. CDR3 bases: TGTGCCAGTAGTTTCAGACCTGGGAACACTGAAGCTTTCTTT. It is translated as CASSFRPGNTEAFF. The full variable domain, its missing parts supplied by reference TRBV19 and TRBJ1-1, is DGGITQSPKYLFRKEGQNVTLSCEQNLNHDAMYWYRQDPGQGLRLIYYSQIVNDFQKGDIAEGYSVSREKKESFPLTVTSAQKNPTAFYLCASSFRPGNTEAFFGQGTRLTVV.

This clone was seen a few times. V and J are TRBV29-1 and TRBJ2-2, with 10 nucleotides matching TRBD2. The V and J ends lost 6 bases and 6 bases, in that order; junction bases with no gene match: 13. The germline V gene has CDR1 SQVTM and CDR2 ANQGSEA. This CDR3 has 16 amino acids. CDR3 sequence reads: CSVVKNSGGTAGELFF. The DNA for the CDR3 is TGCAGCGTCGTGAAGAATAGCGGGGGGACGGCCGGGGAGCTGTTTTTT.

The CDR3 region is CASRPPSDGYTF. The DNA for the CDR3 is TGTGCCAGCAGACCCCCCTCGGATGGCTACACCTTC. The chain combines TRBV9 with TRBJ1-2; D uncertain. The CDR3 consists of 12 residues. Germline CDR1 and CDR2: SGDLS and YYNGEE. V was pared by 5 bases and J by 6 bases, with 11 bases between. Filled out from reference TRBV9 and TRBJ1-2, the complete variable domain reads DSGVTQTPKHLITATGQRVTLRCSPRSGDLSVYWYQQSLDQGLQFLIQYYNGEERAKGNILERFSAQQFPDLHSELNLSSLELGDSALYFCASRPPSDGYTFGSGTRLTVV.